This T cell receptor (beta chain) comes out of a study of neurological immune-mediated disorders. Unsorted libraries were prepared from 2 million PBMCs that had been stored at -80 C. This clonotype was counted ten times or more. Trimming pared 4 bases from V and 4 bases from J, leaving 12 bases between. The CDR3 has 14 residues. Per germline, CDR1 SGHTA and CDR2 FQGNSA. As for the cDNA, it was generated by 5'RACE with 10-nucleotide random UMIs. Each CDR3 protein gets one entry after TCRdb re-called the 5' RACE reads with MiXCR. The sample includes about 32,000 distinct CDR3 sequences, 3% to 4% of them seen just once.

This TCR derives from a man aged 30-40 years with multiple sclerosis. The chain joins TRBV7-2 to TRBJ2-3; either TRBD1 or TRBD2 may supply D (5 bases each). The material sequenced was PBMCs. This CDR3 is CASSYRGRADTQYF. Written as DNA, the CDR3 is TGTGCCAGCAGCTACCGGGGCCGGGCAGATACGCAGTATTTT.